Listed below are T cell receptor beta chains from one sample, sequenced in a study of blood T cell repertoires in COVID-19. Profiled with immunoSEQ multiplex PCR; TCRdb holds only in-frame clones, not every one. Of tens of thousands of clones in the sample, roughly 87% are singletons; the top ten hold 15% to 20%. The sequenced sample consisted of peripheral blood. Every receptor here comes from a human donor with active COVID-19. The donor label of this sample is uncertain. Both conserved end residues are trimmed from each CDR3. A D gene is named only where the DNA matches it firmly.

>TRBV28|-|TRBJ1-2
ASTVHGNYGYT
>TRBV29-1|TRBD2|TRBJ2-1
SVGLAGGHGEQF
>TRBV15|-|TRBJ1-2
ATSGAPGKIRGDGYT
>TRBV12-3/TRBV12-4|-|TRBJ2-1
ASGTWDTNEQF
>TRBV6-5|TRBD1|TRBJ1-2
ASHNPTGRGYT
>TRBV5-6|-|TRBJ1-1
ASSFRVTHPYMNTEAF
>TRBV6-5|TRBD1|TRBJ2-3
ASRRTGGDTQY
>TRBV18|-|TRBJ2-3
ASSPGQISTDTQY
>TRBV27|-|TRBJ2-3
ASSSPTSTDTQY
>TRBV3-1/TRBV3-2|-|TRBJ1-1
ASSRSEGIWTEAF
>TRBV27|-|TRBJ1-4
ASSFSRQNEKLF
>TRBV6-2/TRBV6-3|-|TRBJ2-7
ASSYSLPVSYEQY
>TRBV7-9|TRBD1|TRBJ1-1
ASSTNSGGGTEAF
>TRBV19|-|TRBJ1-3
ASSPGSGNTIY
>TRBV19|TRBD2|TRBJ2-7
ASSETSGVYEQY
>TRBV6-5|-|TRBJ2-2
ASSYTSGSGELF
>TRBV6-5|-|TRBJ2-1
ASSYMGGGHNEQF
>TRBV18|TRBD1|TRBJ1-2
ASTHQEGQGIGYT
>TRBV19|-|TRBJ1-2
ASRTERAGYGYT
>TRBV19|-|TRBJ2-1
ASSAGNYNEQF
>TRBV9|-|TRBJ2-5
ASSRDARKETQY
>TRBV5-1|-|TRBJ1-2
ASSLEAGGTDYGYT
>TRBV2|TRBD1|TRBJ1-2
ASSAYDRAYGYT
>TRBV24-1|-|TRBJ2-3
ATSARGAVSTDTQY
>TRBV6-5|TRBD1|TRBJ1-2
ASSPGGVHGYT
>TRBV18|-|TRBJ1-4
ASSSGPGNEKLF